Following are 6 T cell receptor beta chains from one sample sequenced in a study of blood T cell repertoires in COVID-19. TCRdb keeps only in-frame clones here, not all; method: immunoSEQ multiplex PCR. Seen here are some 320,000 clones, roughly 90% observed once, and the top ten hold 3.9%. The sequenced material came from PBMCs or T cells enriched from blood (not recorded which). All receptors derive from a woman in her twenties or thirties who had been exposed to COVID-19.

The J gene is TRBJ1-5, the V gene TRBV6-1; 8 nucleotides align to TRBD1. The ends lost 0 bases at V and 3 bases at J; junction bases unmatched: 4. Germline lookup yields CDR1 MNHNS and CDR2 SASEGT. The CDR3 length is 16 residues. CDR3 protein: CASSEAGQAYNQPQHF. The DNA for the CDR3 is TGTGCCAGCAGTGAAGCGGGACAGGCTTACAATCAGCCCCAGCATTTT.

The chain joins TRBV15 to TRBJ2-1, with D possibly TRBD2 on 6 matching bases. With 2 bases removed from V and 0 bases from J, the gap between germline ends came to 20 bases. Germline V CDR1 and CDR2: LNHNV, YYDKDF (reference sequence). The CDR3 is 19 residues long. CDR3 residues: CATSRKSPRAGHSYNEQFF. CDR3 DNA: TGTGCCACCAGCAGAAAAAGTCCCCGCGCGGGGCACTCCTACAATGAGCAGTTCTTC.

CDR3 DNA sequence: TGTGCCAGCAGCCCACGCGGACAGGCTAACTCTGGAAACACCATATATTTT. The encoded protein is CASSPRGQANSGNTIYF. The rearrangement uses TRBV9 and TRBJ1-3, with TRBD1 matching over 7 bases. The CDR3 sequence is 17 residues long. J gave up 0 bases and V 4 bases, and 10 bases lay outside the gene matches. Germline V gives CDR1 SGDLS, CDR2 YYNGEE.

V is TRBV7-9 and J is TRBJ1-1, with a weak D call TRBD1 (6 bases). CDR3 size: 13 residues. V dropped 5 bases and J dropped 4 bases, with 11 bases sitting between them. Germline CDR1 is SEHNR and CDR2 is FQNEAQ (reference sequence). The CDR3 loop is CASSQAGVTEAFF. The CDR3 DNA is TGTGCCAGCAGCCAAGCAGGGGTCACTGAAGCTTTCTTT.

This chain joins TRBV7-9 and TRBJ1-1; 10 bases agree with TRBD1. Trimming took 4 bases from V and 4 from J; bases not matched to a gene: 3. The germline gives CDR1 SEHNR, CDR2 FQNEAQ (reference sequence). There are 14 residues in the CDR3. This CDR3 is CASSSRTGGTEAFF. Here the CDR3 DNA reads TGTGCCAGCAGCTCACGGACAGGGGGCACTGAAGCTTTCTTT.

The CDR3 spells CATSQGRSYNSPLHF. CDR3 in DNA: TGTGCCACCTCTCAAGGGAGGTCCTATAATTCACCCCTCCACTTT. The rearrangement joins TRBV19 to TRBJ1-6; D not certain. The germline gives CDR1 LNHDA, CDR2 SQIVND (reference sequence). The CDR3 has 15 amino acids. Trimming pared 10 bases from V and 1 base from J, leaving 14 bases between.